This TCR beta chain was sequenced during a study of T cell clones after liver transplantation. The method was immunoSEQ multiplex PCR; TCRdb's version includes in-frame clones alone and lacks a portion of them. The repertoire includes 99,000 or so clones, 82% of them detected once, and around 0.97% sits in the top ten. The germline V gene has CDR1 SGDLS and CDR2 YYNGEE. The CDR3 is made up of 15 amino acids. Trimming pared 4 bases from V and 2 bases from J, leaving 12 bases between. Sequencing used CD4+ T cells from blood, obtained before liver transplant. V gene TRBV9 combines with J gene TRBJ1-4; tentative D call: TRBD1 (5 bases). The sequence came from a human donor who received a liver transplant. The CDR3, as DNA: TGTGCCAGCAGCCCCCATGGGGGTACTAATGAAAAACTGTTTTTT. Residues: CASSPHGGTNEKLFF.